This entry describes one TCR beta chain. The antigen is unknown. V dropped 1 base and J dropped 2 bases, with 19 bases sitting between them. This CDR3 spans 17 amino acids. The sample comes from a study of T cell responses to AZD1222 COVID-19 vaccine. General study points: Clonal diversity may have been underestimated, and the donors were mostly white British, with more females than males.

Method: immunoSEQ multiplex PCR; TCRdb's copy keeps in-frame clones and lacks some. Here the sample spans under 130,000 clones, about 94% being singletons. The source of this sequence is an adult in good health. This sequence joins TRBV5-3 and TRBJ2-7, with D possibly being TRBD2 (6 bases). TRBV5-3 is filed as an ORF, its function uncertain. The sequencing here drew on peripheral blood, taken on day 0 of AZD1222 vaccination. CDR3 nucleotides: TGTGCCAGAAGCTTGCCGCAAAATTTAGCGGAGGCCTACGAGCAGTACTTC. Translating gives CARSLPQNLAEAYEQYF.